Following are 28 T cell receptor beta chains from one sample sequenced in a study of OX40 agonist ivuxolimab in advanced cancers. Some clones are missing from TCRdb's copy, which holds only in-frame ones; the method was immunoSEQ multiplex PCR. The table shows 70,000 to 95,000 clones, with roughly 85% occurring only once. Sequencing was performed on CD4+ or CD8+ T cells sorted from blood, taken in a trial of the OX40 agonist ivuxolimab. The receptors originated from an adult with an advanced solid tumor such as melanoma, head and neck, liver or kidney cancer.

This chain connects TRBV11-2 to TRBJ2-2; TRBD2 matches at 8 bases. This CDR3 comprises 18 residues. Germline V lookup: CDR1 SGHAT, CDR2 FQNNGV. Germline trimming cut 1 base from V and 3 bases from J; bases unmatched to any gene: 10. This CDR3 reads CASSLVPLGLADTGELFF. The CDR3 DNA is TGTGCCAGCAGCTTAGTTCCCCTCGGACTAGCCGACACCGGGGAGCTGTTTTTT.

The chain recombines TRBV21-1 with TRBJ1-5. TRBV21-1 is a recognized pseudogene. The CDR3 spans 21 residues. The CDR3 DNA follows: TGTGCCAGCAGCAATAACGTTCGGGGCCCGGGGCATCGAAATTCGAGCCAGCCCCAGCATTTT. Amino acids: CASSNNVRGPGHRNSSQPQHF.

This clone occurred once. The chain carries TRBV28 and TRBJ1-4, with D unresolved. This CDR3 is 13 amino acids long. With 6 bases removed from V and 4 bases from J, the gap between germline ends came to 9 bases. From germline, CDR1 is MDHEN and CDR2 SYDVKM. The CDR3 DNA reads as TGTGCCAGCAGCGATAATTTTAATGAAAAACTGTTTTTT. It specifies CASSDNFNEKLFF.

The chain couples TRBV18 to TRBJ1-1, with a tentative D call TRBD1 (5 bases). Germline-derived CDR1 and CDR2 are KGHSH and LQKENI. The ends were cut back, 6 bases at V and 3 bases at J, with 17 bases in the middle. CDR3 length: 15 residues. CDR3 amino acids: CASSPSRGAYTEAFF. In DNA form, the CDR3 reads TGTGCCAGCTCCCCCTCCCGGGGCGCCTACACTGAAGCTTTCTTT.

The V and J genes are TRBV10-3 and TRBJ1-6; possible D gene TRBD1, 6 bases. There are 16 residues in the CDR3. V lost 2 bases to trimming and J lost 7 bases, with 15 bases between them. Per germline, CDR1 ENHRY and CDR2 SYGVKD. The CDR3 DNA is TGTGCCATCAGTGAGGACGCAGGGGTGAGGAATTCACCCCTCCACTTT. This translates into CAISEDAGVRNSPLHF.

The V call is TRBV5-6, the J call TRBJ1-3; D unclear. The V gene's germline CDR1 is SGHDT and CDR2 YYEEEE. V dropped 0 bases and J dropped 5 bases, with 3 bases sitting between them. This CDR3 spans 12 amino acids. The CDR3 DNA reads as TGTGCCAGCAGCTTGGCCCGAAACACCATATATTTT. This sequence encodes CASSLARNTIYF.

A few counts support this clone. The V call is TRBV4-2, the J call TRBJ2-7; D might be TRBD2 (5 bases). V was cut by 1 base and J by 1 base, with 8 bases left in between. Germline-derived CDR1 and CDR2 are LGHNA and YNFKEQ. The CDR3 covers 14 residues. DNA for the CDR3: TGTGCCAGCAGCCAAGGAACTAGGTCCTACGAGCAGTACTTC. It encodes CASSQGTRSYEQYF.

J is TRBJ2-5 and V is TRBV11-3; 13 nucleotides match TRBD2. The CDR3 is 16 residues long. Germline CDR1 reads SGHNT; CDR2 reads YENEEA. V was clipped by 4 bases and J by 1 base; unmatched bases: 3. CDR3 amino acids: CASSSRLAGGQETQYF. CDR3 bases: TGTGCCAGCAGCTCGAGACTAGCGGGGGGCCAAGAGACCCAGTACTTC.

This clone was seen more than once but under ten times. The chain uses TRBV5-6 and TRBJ2-1; D might be TRBD1 (6 bases). The CDR3 has 15 residues. Trimming shortened V by 0 bases and J by 7 bases, and 14 bases separated the two germline ends. Germline V CDR1 and CDR2: SGHDT, YYEEEE. Written as DNA, the CDR3 is TGTGCCAGCAGCTTGGTAGGGGGAGCCGAGAATGAGCAGTTCTTC. Its protein product is CASSLVGGAENEQFF.

CDR3 nucleotide sequence: TGTGCCAGCAGCTTAGATAGCGGGAGCGGGGAGACCCAGTACTTC. Its protein is CASSLDSGSGETQYF. The chain combines TRBV7-2 with TRBJ2-5; 9 nucleotides match TRBD2. The CDR3 sequence is 15 residues long. Trimming at V came to 1 base and at J to 5 bases, leaving 5 bases not matched to a gene. The V gene's germline CDR1 is SGHTA and CDR2 FQGNSA.

The genes are TRBV7-2 and TRBJ1-5; D may be TRBD1 (5 bases). This CDR3 spans 14 amino acids. The V end was cut by 5 bases, the J end by 4 bases, with 12 bases between. Germline V gene lookup returns CDR1 SGHTA and CDR2 FQGNSA. The CDR3 region is CASSPRGSNQPQHF. The CDR3 DNA reads as TGTGCCAGCAGCCCTAGGGGCAGTAATCAGCCCCAGCATTTT.

This clone has a handful of counts. The chain has TRBV29-1 and TRBJ2-1; D is uncertain. CDR3 size: 13 residues. With 6 bases removed from V and 5 bases from J, the gap between germline ends came to 14 bases. Germline values: CDR1 SQVTM, CDR2 ANQGSEA. DNA for the CDR3: TGCAGCGTCCGCGAAGGGAACGACAATGAGCAGTTCTTC. This translates into CSVREGNDNEQFF.

V and J are TRBV9 and TRBJ1-6; 7 bases align to TRBD1. There are 13 residues in the CDR3. Germline V lookup: CDR1 SGDLS, CDR2 YYNGEE. J was trimmed by 8 bases and V by 4 bases; bases with no gene match: 3. The CDR3 is CASSLGQDSPLHF. In nucleotides, the CDR3 is TGTGCCAGCAGCTTAGGACAGGATTCACCCCTCCACTTT.

The chain combines TRBV5-1 with TRBJ2-7; D call uncertain. Trimming took off 4 bases at V and 0 bases at J, with 11 bases between the two ends. The CDR3 is 14 residues long. The germline V gene has CDR1 SGHRS and CDR2 YFSETQ. The CDR3 bases are TGCGCCAGCAGCACTCAGACAAGCTCCTACGAGCAGTACTTC. Its translation: CASSTQTSSYEQYF. Full variable domain (rest looked up from reference TRBV5-1 and TRBJ2-7): KAGVTQTPRYLIKTRGQQVTLSCSPISGHRSVSWYQQTPGQGLQFLFEYFSETQRNKGNFPGRFSGRQFSNSRSEMNVSTLELGDSALYLCASSTQTSSYEQYFGPGTRLTVT.

The genes are TRBV30 and TRBJ1-2; D is perhaps TRBD1 (5 bases). The CDR3 extends over 16 amino acids. Germline CDR1 and CDR2: GTSNPN and SVGIG (reference sequence). Trimming pared 0 bases from V and 0 bases from J, leaving 14 bases between. CDR3 DNA sequence: TGTGCCTGGAGTGTATATAGGCAGGGCACTAACTATGGCTACACCTTC. Protein sequence: CAWSVYRQGTNYGYTF.

This clone is a singleton in its sample. The gene calls are TRBV11-3 and TRBJ2-7; D is uncertain. The length of the CDR3 is 9 residues. Germline V gene data show CDR1 as SGHNT and CDR2 as YENEEA. Trimming pared 9 bases from V and 6 bases from J, leaving 6 bases between. For the CDR3, the DNA is TGTGCCAGTTTAGTCGAGCAGTACTTC. This codes for CASLVEQYF. Filled out from reference TRBV11-3 and TRBJ2-7, the complete variable domain reads EAGVVQSPRYKIIEKKQPVAFWCNPISGHNTLYWYLQNLGQGPELLIRYENEEAVDDSQLPKDRFSAERLKGVDSTLKIQPAELGDSAVYLCASLVEQYFGPGTRLTVT.

In its sample, this clone was seen once. The V call is TRBV7-3, the J call TRBJ1-1; 8 bases are a match to TRBD1. This CDR3 is built from 15 residues. Trimming took 1 base from V and 6 from J; bases not matched to a gene: 7. The germline CDR1 and CDR2 sequences are SGHTA and FQGTGA. CDR3 nucleotide sequence: TGTGCCAGCAGCTTAAGGCCGGGACAGGTCGCTGAAGCTTTCTTT. This encodes CASSLRPGQVAEAFF.

The genes are TRBV6-6 and TRBJ1-5; TRBD1 might be the D (6 bases). V dropped 6 bases and J dropped 6 bases, with 12 bases sitting between them. This CDR3 comprises 13 residues. Germline V gene data show CDR1 as MNHNY and CDR2 as SVGAGI (reference sequence). The CDR3 loop reads CASREGVGQPQHF. The CDR3 DNA sequence: TGTGCCAGCAGAGAGGGGGTGGGTCAGCCCCAGCATTTT.

The sample holds many counts of this clone. V is TRBV7-9 and J is TRBJ2-4; D is perhaps TRBD1 (5 bases). CDR1 SEHNR and CDR2 FQNEAQ come from the germline V gene (reference sequence). This CDR3 has 15 amino acids. Trimming stripped 5 bases from V and 7 bases from J, with 18 bases between. CDR3 in amino acids: CASSPKVRQGNIQYF. CDR3 DNA: TGTGCCAGCAGCCCCAAAGTGAGGCAGGGCAACATTCAGTACTTC. Drawing the rest from reference TRBV7-9 and TRBJ2-4, the complete variable domain is DTGVSQNPRHKITKRGQNVTFRCDPISEHNRLYWYRQTLGQGPEFLTYFQNEAQLEKSRLLSDRFSAERPKGSFSTLEIQRTEQGDSAMYLCASSPKVRQGNIQYFGAGTRLSVL.

This clone was detected once. This chain uses TRBV29-1 with TRBJ2-7, with 11 bases fitting TRBD1. Germline V gene data show CDR1 as SQVTM and CDR2 as ANQGSEA. The V gene end was trimmed by 3 bases and the J gene end by 7 bases; junction bases not matched to a gene: 8. The CDR3 has 14 amino acids. The CDR3 loop is CSVDRTGGKGEQYF. As DNA, the CDR3 is TGCAGCGTTGACCGGACAGGGGGCAAGGGGGAGCAGTACTTC.

The genes are TRBV15 and TRBJ2-3; 8 bases align to TRBD2. This CDR3 is 16 amino acids long. V dropped 0 bases and J dropped 7; count of bases not matched to a gene: 9. Germline lookup yields CDR1 LNHNV and CDR2 YYDKDF (reference sequence). Here the CDR3 reads CATSRDLGGGGNTQYF. CDR3 DNA sequence: TGTGCCACCAGCAGAGATCTCGGGGGGGGAGGTAATACGCAGTATTTT.

This clone occurred a few times. This chain uses TRBV10-3 with TRBJ2-2, with unresolved D. CDR1 is ENHRY, CDR2 SYGVKD, per germline. The CDR3 has 13 amino acids. V gave up 4 bases and J gave up 4 bases, with 7 bases separating them. CDR3 bases: TGTGCCATCAGTGCGAGAGGCACCGGGGAGCTGTTTTTT. Its translation: CAISARGTGELFF.

The V call is TRBV11-2, the J call TRBJ1-2; D remains ambiguous. Trimming took 0 bases from V and 4 from J, leaving 6 bases between them. The CDR3 is made up of 13 amino acids. Germline V lookup: CDR1 SGHAT, CDR2 FQNNGV. The CDR3 spells CASSLDMGYGYTF. The DNA for the CDR3 is TGTGCCAGCAGCTTAGACATGGGCTATGGCTACACCTTC.

This clone was observed a handful of times. This chain uses TRBV4-3 with TRBJ1-2, with D unresolved. There are 14 residues in the CDR3. Per the germline V gene, CDR1 is LGHNA and CDR2 is YSLEER. V was shortened by 0 bases and J by 4 bases, with 9 bases between the two germline ends. CDR3 residues: CASSQEEGGYGYTF. The CDR3 coding sequence is TGCGCCAGCAGCCAAGAAGAGGGAGGCTATGGCTACACCTTC.

J is TRBJ1-1 and V is TRBV7-9; D remains ambiguous. The germline gives CDR1 SEHNR, CDR2 FQNEAQ (reference sequence). The CDR3 is 13 amino acids. The V end lost 1 base, the J end lost 6 bases, and 9 bases lay between the germline ends. CDR3 protein: CASSLEVRAEAFF. The CDR3 nucleotides are TGTGCCAGCAGCTTAGAGGTACGCGCTGAAGCTTTCTTT.

This chain connects TRBV5-1 to TRBJ2-2, with D hard to call. V lost 4 bases to trimming and J lost 6 bases, with 7 bases between them. This CDR3 comprises 12 residues. The germline CDR1 and CDR2 sequences are SGHRS and YFSETQ. The CDR3 coding sequence is TGCGCCAGCAGCCCGTGGGCCGGGGAGCTGTTTTTT. Translating it yields CASSPWAGELFF. Variable domain in full (rest from reference TRBV5-1 and TRBJ2-2): KAGVTQTPRYLIKTRGQQVTLSCSPISGHRSVSWYQQTPGQGLQFLFEYFSETQRNKGNFPGRFSGRQFSNSRSEMNVSTLELGDSALYLCASSPWAGELFFGEGSRLTVL.

The genes are TRBV6-5 and TRBJ1-2; TRBD1 agrees at 9 bases. CDR3 size: 14 residues. After removal of 6 bases from V and 6 bases from J, the junction contained 8 bases not matched to a gene. Looked up from germline, CDR1 is MNHEY and CDR2 is SVGAGI. The CDR3 sequence is CASRPGQGIHGYTF. The CDR3, as DNA: TGTGCCAGCAGACCGGGACAGGGAATCCATGGCTACACCTTC.

In its sample, this clone was seen a few times. The gene calls are TRBV7-3 and TRBJ2-7; 9 positions match TRBD1. The germline gives CDR1 SGHTA, CDR2 FQGTGA. Unmatched junction bases numbered 3, after V lost 4 bases and J lost 5 bases. The CDR3 totals 13 residues. The CDR3 region has the DNA TGTGCCAGCAGCTCGGGACAGGGCGACGAGCAGTACTTC. Translated: CASSSGQGDEQYF.